The sequence of this T cell receptor (beta chain) was determined in a study of T cells in Graves' hyperthyroidism and ophthalmopathy. Patients aged 18 to 65 with hyperthyroidism were newly diagnosed, with duration under 2 months. Germline CDR1 reads SGHTA; CDR2 reads FQGTGA. This CDR3 region has 13 residues. The ends lost 4 bases at V and 6 bases at J; junction bases unmatched: 4. From RNA transcripts, TCR beta CDR3 regions were amplified. An initial round of RT-PCR targeting the TCR CDR3 relied on the HTBI primer set. TCRdb re-derived calls from the multiplex PCR reads in MiXCR, one entry per CDR3 protein. The sample has 500,000 to 600,000 distinct CDR3 sequences, about half seen once; the top ten hold roughly 8.2%.

The material sequenced was peripheral blood or thyroid tissue (not recorded which). The receptor comes from a young woman with Graves' hyperthyroidism. J is TRBJ1-2 and V is TRBV7-3, with 8 nucleotides matching TRBD1. The CDR3 spells CASSSTGADGYTF. In DNA form, the CDR3 reads TGTGCCAGCAGCTCGACAGGGGCGGATGGCTACACCTTC.